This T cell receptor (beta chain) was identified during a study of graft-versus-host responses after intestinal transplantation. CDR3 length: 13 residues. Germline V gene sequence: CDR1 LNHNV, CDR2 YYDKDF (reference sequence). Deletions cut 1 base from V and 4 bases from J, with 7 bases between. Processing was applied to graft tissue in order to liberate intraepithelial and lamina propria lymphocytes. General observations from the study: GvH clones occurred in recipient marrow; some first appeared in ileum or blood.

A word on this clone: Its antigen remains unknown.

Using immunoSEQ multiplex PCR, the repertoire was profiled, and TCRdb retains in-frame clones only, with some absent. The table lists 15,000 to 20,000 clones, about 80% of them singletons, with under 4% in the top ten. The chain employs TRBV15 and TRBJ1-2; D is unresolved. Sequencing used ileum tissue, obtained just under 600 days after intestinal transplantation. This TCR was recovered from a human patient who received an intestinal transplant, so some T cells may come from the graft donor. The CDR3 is CATSRAPPYGYTF. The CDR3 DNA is TGTGCCACCAGCAGAGCCCCCCCCTATGGCTACACCTTC.